Each of the 23 T cell receptor beta chains below was sequenced from the same sample in a study of blood T cells in healthy people across ages. Alongside a J-beta primer mix, a sample-barcoded 5' primer served in a second PCR lasting roughly 6 to 12 cycles. TCRdb recomputed calls from the 5' RACE reads with MiXCR, one row per CDR3 protein. The sample yields about 720,000 distinct CDR3 sequences, approximately 25% seen once. These same records also appear under a second study, on T cells of mothers and their children.

What was sequenced was blood. The receptor set was obtained from a boy between 5 and 17 years old in good health.

This clonotype was found many times. This rearrangement joins TRBV7-9 to TRBJ2-7; 16 nucleotides align to TRBD2. Germline V CDR1 and CDR2: SEHNR, FQNEAQ (reference sequence). The CDR3 extends over 19 amino acids. Unmatched junction bases numbered 10, after V lost 5 bases and J lost 0 bases. The chain's CDR3 is CASSPFGTSGGASSYEQYF. As DNA, the CDR3 is TGTGCCAGCAGCCCGTTCGGGACTAGCGGGGGGGCCTCCTCCTACGAGCAGTACTTC.

This clonotype was seen many times. V is TRBV10-3 and J is TRBJ1-1, with 8 nucleotides matching TRBD1. The CDR3 runs to 13 residues. J lost 7 bases, V lost 3 bases, and 4 bases had no gene match. Germline V lookup: CDR1 ENHRY, CDR2 SYGVKD. The CDR3 DNA is TGTGCCATCAGTGACGGGACAGGATTTGAAGCTTTCTTT. Amino acid sequence: CAISDGTGFEAFF.

The V gene is TRBV12-3 or TRBV12-4, the J gene TRBJ1-1, with 7 bases fitting TRBD1. The CDR3 runs to 15 residues. Losses at the gene ends were 6 bases for V and 0 bases for J; bases not matched to a gene: 7. CDR3: CASSRRQGLNTEAFF. The CDR3 bases are TGTGCCAGCAGCCGAAGACAGGGTTTGAACACTGAAGCTTTCTTT.

This clonotype showed up just a few times. The chain carries TRBV28 and TRBJ2-3, with D perhaps TRBD1 or TRBD2 (5 bases each). The CDR3 is 16 residues long. Germline values: CDR1 MDHEN, CDR2 SYDVKM. V gave up 4 bases and J gave up 0 bases, with 14 bases separating them. The CDR3 nucleotides read TGTGCCAGCAGTTCATGGGACGGATCTAGCACAGATACGCAGTATTTT. As protein: CASSSWDGSSTDTQYF.

In its sample, this clonotype was seen a few times. This chain joins TRBV29-1 and TRBJ2-3; maybe TRBD1 (5 bases). The CDR3 length is 17 residues. The germline V gene has CDR1 SQVTM and CDR2 ANQGSEA. V was trimmed by 3 bases and J by 2 bases, leaving 21 bases between them. The CDR3 protein is CSVDDRPPGINTDTQYF. CDR3 in DNA: TGCAGCGTTGATGACCGGCCGCCAGGGATAAACACAGATACGCAGTATTTT.

Regarding this clonotype: The junction and the germline gene differ at one end; a read error may be behind it. This chain links TRBV20-1 with TRBJ2-3; 9 bases map to TRBD1. CDR1 and CDR2 from the germline V gene are DFQATT and SNEGSKA (reference sequence). The CDR3 runs 15 residues. The CDR3 is CSARDSRTGADTQYF. The CDR3 coding sequence is TGCAGCGCTAGAGATTCCCGGACAGGGGCAGATACGCAGTATTTT.

CDR3 region: CSVRTGVNTEAFF. CDR3 nucleotide sequence: TGCAGCGTCAGAACAGGGGTGAACACTGAAGCTTTCTTT. The chain carries TRBV29-1 and TRBJ1-1; TRBD1 agrees at 7 bases. V lost 6 bases, J lost 0 bases, and 4 bases stayed unmatched. This CDR3 has 13 amino acids. CDR1 is SQVTM, CDR2 ANQGSEA, per germline. Full variable domain (outside the CDR3, taken from reference TRBV29-1 and TRBJ1-1): SAVISQKPSRDICQRGTSLTIQCQVDSQVTMMFWYRQQPGQSLTLIATANQGSEATYESGFVIDKFPISRPNLTFSTLTVSNMSPEDSSIYLCSVRTGVNTEAFFGQGTRLTVV.

This chain uses TRBV11-2 with TRBJ2-3; D may correspond to TRBD1 or TRBD2 (9 bases each). V was trimmed by 5 bases and J by 4 bases, leaving 31 bases between them. Germline lookup yields CDR1 SGHAT and CDR2 FQNNGV. CDR3 length: 20 amino acids. Here the CDR3 reads CASSDRDRVNSGSKADTQYF. The CDR3 bases are TGTGCCAGCAGCGACCGGGACAGGGTGAATAGCGGGAGCAAAGCAGATACGCAGTATTTT.

This clonotype was observed a few times. The chain combines TRBV5-1 with TRBJ1-4, with TRBD1 matching 7 bases. The CDR3 covers 16 residues. Germline V gene lookup returns CDR1 SGHRS and CDR2 YFSETQ. Germline trimming cut 4 bases from V and 4 bases from J; bases unmatched to any gene: 10. Here the CDR3 DNA reads TGCGCCAGCAGCCTTAAACAGGGGCAGGATAATGAAAAACTGTTTTTT. This encodes CASSLKQGQDNEKLFF.

V and J are TRBV12-3 or TRBV12-4 and TRBJ2-5; D gene uncertain. V was cut by 6 bases and J by 4 bases, with 18 bases left in between. The CDR3 has 15 amino acids. The CDR3 nucleotides read TGTGCCAGCAGCCCGGCCGTAGGATCCGGAGAGACCCAGTACTTC. As protein: CASSPAVGSGETQYF.

This clonotype was observed a few times. The genes are TRBV12-3 or TRBV12-4 and TRBJ1-1; possibly TRBD1 for D (5 bases). V was trimmed by 5 bases and J by 1 base, leaving 14 bases between them. The CDR3 is 15 amino acids. The CDR3: CASSRAGTENTEAFF. In DNA, the CDR3 is TGTGCCAGCAGTCGAGCCGGGACGGAGAACACTGAAGCTTTCTTT.

The rearrangement joins TRBV6-2 or TRBV6-3 to TRBJ2-1, with 7 bases matching TRBD1. The CDR3 has 15 residues. V shed 5 bases, J shed 1 base, and the junction held 5 bases outside the gene matches. The germline CDR1 and CDR2 sequences are MNHEY and SVGEGT. This CDR3 reads CASSPTGFSYNEQFF. The CDR3 DNA reads TGTGCCAGCAGTCCGACAGGGTTTTCCTACAATGAGCAGTTCTTC.

This clonotype was counted a few times. The gene calls are TRBV5-6 and TRBJ2-5; 15 bases agree with TRBD2. The end of the DNA fits TRBJ2-1 better, so the J call may be wrong. Germline CDR1 reads SGHDT; CDR2 reads YYEEEE. CDR3 length: 16 amino acids. In DNA, the CDR3 is TGTGCCAGCAGCCACGGGACTAGCGGGAGGTTCAATGAGCAGTTCTTC. Encoded protein: CASSHGTSGRFNEQFF.

This chain connects TRBV6-6 to TRBJ2-1; 11 nucleotides match TRBD2. Germline CDR1 MNHNY, CDR2 SVGAGI (reference sequence). The CDR3 is made up of 16 amino acids. The trim removed 1 base at V and 5 bases at J, leaving 4 bases unmatched. CDR3 residues: CASSYFASGGNNEQFF. The CDR3 DNA reads as TGTGCCAGCAGTTACTTCGCTAGCGGGGGGAACAATGAGCAGTTCTTC.

The CDR3 DNA sequence: TGTGCCAGCAGCGCACAGGGTGGCAATCAGCCCCAGCATTTT. Translation gives CASSAQGGNQPQHF. V usage is TRBV9 and J usage is TRBJ1-5, with D maybe TRBD1 (6 bases). The V end was cut by 3 bases, the J end by 2 bases, with 9 bases between. The germline CDR1 and CDR2 sequences are SGDLS and YYNGEE. The length of the CDR3 is 14 residues.

This rearrangement joins TRBV5-1 to TRBJ1-6; D unclear. CDR1 is SGHRS and CDR2 is YFSETQ in the germline V gene. The CDR3 contains 15 residues. V lost 0 bases and J 7 bases, leaving 11 bases between the germline ends. CDR3 protein: CASSLEGRNNSPLHF. The CDR3 DNA reads as TGCGCCAGCAGCTTGGAGGGCAGGAACAATTCACCCCTCCACTTT.

This clonotype was recorded a few times. The J gene is TRBJ2-4, the V gene TRBV10-2, with 7 bases fitting TRBD2. V shed 7 bases and J 5 bases; nucleotides not matched to a gene: 8. The CDR3 covers 14 residues. Germline values: CDR1 WSHSY, CDR2 SAAADI. Here the CDR3 reads CASIRSLAENIQYF. The CDR3 DNA follows: TGCGCCAGCATCCGAAGTCTAGCGGAAAACATTCAGTACTTC.

The CDR3 here is CASSPPGVVETQYF. The CDR3 nucleotides are TGTGCCAGCTCACCACCGGGGGTGGTAGAGACCCAGTACTTC. The chain recombines TRBV18 with TRBJ2-5; perhaps D is TRBD1 or TRBD2 (5 bases each). The CDR3 consists of 14 residues. The germline V gene encodes CDR1 KGHSH and CDR2 LQKENI. Between the trimmed V and J ends, which lost 0 bases and 4 bases, there was a span of 9 bases.

The chain links TRBV7-2 to TRBJ2-3; D not resolved. The germline V and J ends were trimmed by 2 bases and 1 base, with 10 bases remaining between them. Per the germline V gene, CDR1 is SGHTA and CDR2 is FQGNSA. This CDR3 comprises 15 residues. The DNA for the CDR3 is TGTGCCAGCAGCTTACGGGTTGGAGGCACAGATACGCAGTATTTT. It is translated as CASSLRVGGTDTQYF.

The chain uses TRBV5-1 and TRBJ1-2, with D hard to call. V lost 6 bases and J lost 0, with 12 bases in between. Germline values: CDR1 SGHRS, CDR2 YFSETQ. This CDR3 is 14 amino acids long. This CDR3 is CASTPFGANYGYTF. The CDR3 coding sequence is TGCGCCAGCACCCCCTTTGGGGCTAACTATGGCTACACCTTC.

This clonotype occurred once. The CDR3 loop reads CASSLTRGAGNQAFF. As DNA, the CDR3 is TGCGCCAGCAGCCTCACTAGGGGAGCGGGGAATCAAGCTTTCTTT. The V and J genes are TRBV4-1 and TRBJ1-1, with D possibly matching TRBD1 (5 bases). The germline CDR1 and CDR2 sequences are MGHRA and YSYEKL. The CDR3 sequence is 15 residues long. V was shortened by 4 bases and J by 9 bases, with 21 bases between the two germline ends.

This clonotype was seen more than once but under ten times. This chain links TRBV20-1 with TRBJ2-7; D is unresolved. V lost 3 bases to trimming and J lost 4 bases, with 13 bases between them. Looked up from germline, CDR1 is DFQATT and CDR2 is SNEGSKA (reference sequence). The CDR3 length is 13 residues. The CDR3 DNA sequence: TGCAGTGCTAGGACACTCCAGTCATACGAGCAGTACTTC. The encoded protein is CSARTLQSYEQYF.

The chain has TRBV9 and TRBJ2-3, with 11 bases identical to TRBD2. Germline trimming cut 0 bases from V and 2 bases from J; bases unmatched to any gene: 5. Germline V gives CDR1 SGDLS, CDR2 YYNGEE. This CDR3 region has 17 residues. The CDR3 protein is CASSVDGLAGPTDTQYF. CDR3 bases: TGTGCCAGCAGCGTAGACGGACTAGCGGGCCCCACAGATACGCAGTATTTT.